There are a few counts of the clone carrying this TCR beta chain. TCRdb's table, derived via immunoSEQ multiplex PCR, lists solely in-frame clones and lacks some. The sample holds 200,000 or so clones; 80% to 85% are singletons and the top ten take roughly 5.3%. The CDR3 spans 16 residues. The V gene lost 0 bases and the J gene lost 1 base, with 12 bases spanning the gap. The germline CDR1 and CDR2 sequences are MGHRA and YSYEKL. These data come from a study of blood T cell repertoires in COVID-19. Across the study: The origin of the acute and convalescent COVID-19 samples was the United States, Italy and Spain.

The source material was peripheral blood. The receptor comes from a woman between 55 and 75 years old who had recovered from COVID-19. The gene calls are TRBV4-1 and TRBJ1-1, with D hard to call. The CDR3 spells CASSQDGVPGNTEAFF. DNA for the CDR3: TGCGCCAGCAGCCAAGACGGCGTGCCGGGGAACACTGAAGCTTTCTTT.